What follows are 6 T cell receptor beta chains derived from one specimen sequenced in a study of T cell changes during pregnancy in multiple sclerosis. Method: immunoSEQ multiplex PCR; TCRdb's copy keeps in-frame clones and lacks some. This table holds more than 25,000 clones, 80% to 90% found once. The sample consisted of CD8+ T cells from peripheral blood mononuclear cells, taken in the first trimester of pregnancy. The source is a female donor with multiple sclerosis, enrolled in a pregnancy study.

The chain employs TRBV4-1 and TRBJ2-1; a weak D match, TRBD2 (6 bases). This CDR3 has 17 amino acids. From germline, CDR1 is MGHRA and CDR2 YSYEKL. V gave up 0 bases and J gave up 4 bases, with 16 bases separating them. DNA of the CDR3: TGCGCCAGCAGCCAAGATCCAGCGGGCCGGGTTTACAATGAGCAGTTCTTC. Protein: CASSQDPAGRVYNEQFF.

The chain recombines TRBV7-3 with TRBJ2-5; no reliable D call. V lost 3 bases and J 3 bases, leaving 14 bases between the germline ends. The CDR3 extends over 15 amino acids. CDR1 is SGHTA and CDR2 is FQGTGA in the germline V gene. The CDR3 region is CASSLLGGPKETQYF. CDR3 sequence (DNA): TGTGCCAGCAGCTTGTTGGGTGGGCCCAAAGAGACCCAGTACTTC. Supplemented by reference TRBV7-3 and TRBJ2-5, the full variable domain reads GAGVSQTPSNKVTEKGKYVELRCDPISGHTALYWYRQSLGQGPEFLIYFQGTGAADDSGLPNDRFFAVRPEGSVSTLKIQRTERGDSAVYLCASSLLGGPKETQYFGPGTRLLVL.

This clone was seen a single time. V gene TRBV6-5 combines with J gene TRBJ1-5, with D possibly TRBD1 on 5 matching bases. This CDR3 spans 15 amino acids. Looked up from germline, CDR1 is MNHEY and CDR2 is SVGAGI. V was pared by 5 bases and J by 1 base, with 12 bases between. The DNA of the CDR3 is TGTGCCAGCAGTCCGACAGAAAAAAGCAATCAGCCCCAGCATTTT. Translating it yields CASSPTEKSNQPQHF.

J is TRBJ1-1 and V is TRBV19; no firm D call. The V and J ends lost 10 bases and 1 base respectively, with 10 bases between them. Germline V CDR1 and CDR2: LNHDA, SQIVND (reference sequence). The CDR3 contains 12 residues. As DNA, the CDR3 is TGTGCCACCAAAATCGGGAACACTGAAGCTTTCTTT. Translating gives CATKIGNTEAFF.

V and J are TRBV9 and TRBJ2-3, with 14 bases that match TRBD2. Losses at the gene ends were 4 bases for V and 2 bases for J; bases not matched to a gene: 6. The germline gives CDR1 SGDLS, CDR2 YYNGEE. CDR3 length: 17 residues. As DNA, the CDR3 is TGTGCCAGCAGCCCCGGGACTAGCGGGGGACACACAGATACGCAGTATTTT. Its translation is CASSPGTSGGHTDTQYF.

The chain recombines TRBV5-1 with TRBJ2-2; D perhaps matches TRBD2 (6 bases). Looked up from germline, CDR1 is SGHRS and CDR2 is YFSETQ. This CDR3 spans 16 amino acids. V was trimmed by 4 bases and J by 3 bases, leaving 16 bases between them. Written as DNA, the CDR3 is TGCGCCAGCAGCCCGGGGTGGCGGGAAGACACCGGGGAGCTGTTTTTT. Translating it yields CASSPGWREDTGELFF.